Described below is a single TCR beta chain sequence and its context. What it binds is not known. PCR used 60 Vbeta primers and 13 Jbeta primers. Libraries were prepared by immunoSEQ multiplex PCR; TCRdb keeps only in-frame clonotypes and omits some of them. The data hold 90,000 to 120,000 clones, with 60% to 75% observed a single time. This sample is drawn from a study of cytomegalovirus exposure and HLA in healthy donors. Study-level information: Tens of millions of unique TCRs from HLA-typed donors were held in an early release of data. Overall study results and limits: In a later analysis, productive TCRs from donors in an Asian-associated ancestry cluster reportedly carried fewer N-insertions than the cohort mean.

The sample comprised PBMCs. The sequence was obtained from a man under 40 in good health and CMV-seronegative.

The DNA for the CDR3 is TGTGCCAGCAGCCAGGCAGGGGGTATAGACGAGCAGTACTTC. Amino acid sequence: CASSQAGGIDEQYF. The chain is built from TRBV14 and TRBJ2-7; 7 nucleotides match TRBD1. V was pared by 3 bases and J by 5 bases, with 7 bases of the junction left unmatched. The CDR3 extends over 14 amino acids. Per the germline V gene, CDR1 is SGHDN and CDR2 is FVKESK.